This TCR beta chain emerged from a study of blood T cell repertoires in COVID-19. Across the study: The study drew acute and convalescent COVID-19 samples from the United States, Italy and Spain. T cells, B-cell-depleted T cells, or PBMCs provided the cDNA or gDNA that served as material.

Germline CDR1 reads SGHDT; CDR2 reads YYEEEE. CDR3 length equals 15 residues. Trimming took 4 bases from V and 2 from J, leaving 14 bases between them. Methods used by the authors: Quantification of nucleated cells was approximated via reference gene primer amplification. The protocol was immunoSEQ multiplex PCR, while the TCRdb copy is restricted to in-frame clones and leaves out a portion. That table is the source of V, J and clone size, and D and trimming were worked out from the DNA. The sample shows roughly 70,000 clones, about 90% of them seen only once. V is TRBV5-6 and J is TRBJ2-3; D remains unclear. This receptor was taken from a woman aged 80 or over with active COVID-19. The sample taken for sequencing was peripheral blood. The CDR3 region has the DNA TGTGCCAGCAGCCAAAGTCTAGACCACACAGATACGCAGTATTTT. It translates to CASSQSLDHTDTQYF.